Following are 21 T cell receptor beta chains from one sample sequenced in a study of identical twins' blood T cells. MiXCR, applied by TCRdb to the 5' RACE reads, yields one record per CDR3 protein. The repertoire includes fewer than 450,000 distinct CDR3 sequences, roughly 27% of them detected once, and 6.1% sits in the top ten. Sequencing was carried out using PBMCs. The receptor set was obtained from a woman between 18 and 50 years old in good health.

The chain is built from TRBV20-1 and TRBJ1-4; D gene uncertain. V was cut by 2 bases and J by 0 bases, with 4 bases left in between. The CDR3 runs 13 residues. CDR1 and CDR2 from the germline V gene are DFQATT and SNEGSKA (reference sequence). DNA for the CDR3: TGCAGTGCTAGAAGTACAACTAATGAAAAACTGTTTTTT. This sequence encodes CSARSTTNEKLFF.

With respect to this clonotype: Relative to the germline gene, one junction end is altered; a read error may explain this. The rearrangement links TRBV4-2 to TRBJ2-7, with D unclear. The CDR3 has 13 amino acids. Germline-derived CDR1 and CDR2 are LGHNA and YNFKEQ. CDR3 sequence: CASSQEKASEQYF. Here the CDR3 DNA reads TGTGCCAGTAGCCAAGAGAAGGCGAGCGAGCAGTACTTC.

Only a few counts were recorded for this clonotype. The chain links TRBV20-1 to TRBJ2-2; weak D call: TRBD1 (6 bases). The CDR3 loop spans 14 amino acids. Germline CDR1 reads DFQATT; CDR2 reads SNEGSKA (reference sequence). Trimming took off 5 bases at V and 7 bases at J, with 17 bases between the two ends. CDR3 in DNA: TGCAGTGCTGCCCTCGGCAGGGGTAACGGGGAGCTGTTTTTT. The encoded protein is CSAALGRGNGELFF.

This chain joins TRBV4-2 and TRBJ2-1; D remains ambiguous. Trimming cost V 0 bases and J 12 bases, with 12 bases left between them. CDR3 length: 13 amino acids. Germline lookup yields CDR1 LGHNA and CDR2 YNFKEQ. CDR3: CASSQDISASQFF. In nucleotides, the CDR3 is TGTGCCAGCAGCCAAGATATATCCGCATCGCAGTTCTTC.

As concerns this clonotype: The junction departs from the called germline gene at one end, perhaps through a read error. J is TRBJ1-1 and V is TRBV7-9; D may be TRBD1 (6 bases). The CDR3 spans 17 residues. The germline gives CDR1 SEHNR, CDR2 FQNEAQ (reference sequence). The CDR3 reads CTSSPHLSRGMNTEAFF. CDR3 bases: TGTACCAGCAGCCCCCATCTCAGCAGGGGCATGAACACTGAAGCTTTCTTT.

In this sample, this clonotype turned up a few times. The V and J genes are TRBV6-1 and TRBJ2-2; D gene uncertain. This CDR3 has 13 residues. Trimming stripped 3 bases from V and 5 bases from J, with 7 bases between. Germline V gene lookup returns CDR1 MNHNS and CDR2 SASEGT. CDR3 region: CASSDRVTGELFF. DNA for the CDR3: TGTGCCAGCAGTGATCGTGTGACCGGGGAGCTGTTTTTT.

This chain uses TRBV7-2 with TRBJ2-2; tentative D call: TRBD2 (5 bases). The CDR3 covers 14 residues. From germline, CDR1 is SGHTA and CDR2 FQGNSA. The V gene lost 5 bases and the J gene lost 8 bases, with 15 bases spanning the gap. The CDR3 sequence: CASSPARGEGELFF. The CDR3 bases are TGTGCCAGCAGCCCCGCCCGGGGTGAGGGGGAGCTGTTTTTT.

This chain uses TRBV20-1 with TRBJ1-1; D is undetermined. Germline CDR1 is DFQATT and CDR2 is SNEGSKA (reference sequence). The CDR3 loop spans 13 amino acids. V was shortened by 3 bases and J by 0 bases, with 8 bases between the two germline ends. CDR3 loop: CSASPRMNTEAFF. CDR3 DNA sequence: TGCAGTGCTAGCCCCAGGATGAACACTGAAGCTTTCTTT.

The rearrangement uses TRBV6-5 and TRBJ1-3, with D hard to call. The CDR3 is made up of 15 amino acids. CDR1 and CDR2 (germline): MNHEY, SVGAGI. Deletions cut 6 bases from V and 4 bases from J, with 16 bases between. The CDR3 reads CASSPSPKLGNTIYF. The CDR3 bases are TGTGCCAGCAGCCCCAGCCCCAAGCTGGGAAACACCATATATTTT.

This clonotype was recorded only once. This chain uses TRBV9 with TRBJ1-2; D uncertain. V lost 0 bases and J lost 4, with 7 bases in between. Germline V gives CDR1 SGDLS, CDR2 YYNGEE. The CDR3 sequence is 13 residues long. The CDR3 loop is CASSVATSYGYTF. The CDR3 DNA reads TGTGCCAGCAGCGTAGCGACGAGCTATGGCTACACCTTC.

The chain is built from TRBV20-1 and TRBJ1-1; D gene ambiguous. Trimming left V 1 base short and J 8 bases short, with 8 bases between. This CDR3 comprises 11 residues. Germline assignment: CDR1 DFQATT and CDR2 SNEGSKA (reference sequence). CDR3 loop: CSARGVFEAFF. For the CDR3, the DNA is TGCAGTGCTAGAGGTGTGTTCGAAGCTTTCTTT.

The chain links TRBV3-1 to TRBJ2-2; no reliable D call. Germline assignment: CDR1 LGHDT and CDR2 YNNKEL (reference sequence). The CDR3 contains 13 residues. The ends were cut back, 1 base at V and 7 bases at J, with 7 bases in the middle. The CDR3 DNA follows: TGTGCCAGCAGCCAAGTCGGCATCGGGGAGCTGTTTTTT. Protein product: CASSQVGIGELFF.

Only a few counts were recorded for this clonotype. The chain joins TRBV29-1 to TRBJ2-3; the match to TRBD1 covers 12 bases. Germline assignment: CDR1 SQVTM and CDR2 ANQGSEA. After removal of 8 bases from V and 3 bases from J, the junction contained 12 bases not matched to a gene. CDR3 length equals 16 residues. The CDR3 nucleotides read TGCAGCACCTCCGGGGGGGACAGGGGGCCGACAGATACGCAGTATTTT. Its translation is CSTSGGDRGPTDTQYF.

This clonotype showed up many times. V gene TRBV2 combines with J gene TRBJ1-1; D is unclear. This CDR3 has 16 amino acids. Germline CDR1 reads SNHLY; CDR2 reads FYNNEI. V shed 3 bases and J shed 1 base, with 15 bases lying between them. In nucleotides, the CDR3 is TGTGCCAGCAGTGATCCCCGGTTTGATGAGAACACTGAAGCTTTCTTT. This translates into CASSDPRFDENTEAFF.

This clonotype is a singleton in its sample. A clone one base away is much larger, so this may be a read error. The chain is built from TRBV2 and TRBJ1-4; 7 bases map to TRBD1. Germline CDR1 is SNHLY and CDR2 is FYNNEI. CDR3 length equals 13 residues. Here the CDR3 DNA reads TGTGCCATGAGGACAGGTACAAGTGAAAAACTGGTTTTT. Protein sequence: CAMRTGTSEKLVF.

This chain joins TRBV14 and TRBJ2-7; the D gene could be TRBD1 or TRBD2 (5 bases each). The CDR3 totals 13 residues. V was cut by 11 bases and J by 8 bases, with 22 bases left in between. Germline V gene data show CDR1 as SGHDN and CDR2 as FVKESK. In DNA form, the CDR3 reads TGTGCCGCCTGTGAGAGGGGTTGTCGAAAGCAGTACTTC. Translated, it gives CAACERGCRKQYF.

The chain joins TRBV27 to TRBJ2-3, with 8 bases lining up with TRBD2. CDR3 length equals 17 residues. V was pared by 5 bases and J by 4 bases, with 14 bases of the junction left unmatched. The V gene's germline CDR1 is MNHEY and CDR2 SMNVEV (reference sequence). The DNA of the CDR3 is TGTGCCAGCAGTCTCAGGACTAGCACGATACAATCAGATACGCAGTATTTT. Residues: CASSLRTSTIQSDTQYF.

As to this clonotype: A much larger clone differs by one base, so this may be a read error. The CDR3 does not close with the conserved phenylalanine or tryptophan, likely indicating a read error. The CDR3, as DNA: TGTGCCATCAGTGCCTCTAGCGATGAGCAGTTCCTC. Its translation: CAISASSDEQFL. The rearrangement uses TRBV10-3 and TRBJ2-1, with a tentative D call TRBD2 (6 bases). Germline V gene sequence: CDR1 ENHRY, CDR2 SYGVKD. V lost 4 bases, J lost 8 bases, and 9 bases lay in between. The CDR3 covers 12 residues.

The chain carries TRBV7-2 and TRBJ2-2; D gene ambiguous. Germline V CDR1 and CDR2: SGHTA, FQGNSA. V shed 5 bases and J shed 4 bases, with 17 bases lying between them. CDR3 length: 16 residues. For the CDR3, the DNA is TGTGCCAGCAGCAGATCGAAAGTGGGTACCACCGGGGAGCTGTTTTTT. Translating it yields CASSRSKVGTTGELFF.

This clonotype has a count of ten or more. The chain recombines TRBV11-2 with TRBJ1-6; D call uncertain. The germline gives CDR1 SGHAT, CDR2 FQNNGV. V lost 6 bases and J 6 bases, leaving 15 bases between the germline ends. This CDR3 region has 15 residues. The CDR3 spells CASSSTATSNSPLHF. The CDR3 coding sequence is TGTGCCAGCAGTTCAACTGCCACTAGTAATTCACCCCTCCACTTT.

The chain combines TRBV6-5 with TRBJ1-1; 7 bases are a match to TRBD1. Germline V gene sequence: CDR1 MNHEY, CDR2 SVGAGI. The CDR3 totals 13 residues. J lost 7 bases, V lost 6 bases, and 8 bases had no gene match. CDR3 sequence reads: CASRGTVGGEAFF. The CDR3 DNA reads as TGTGCCAGCAGAGGGACAGTAGGAGGTGAAGCTTTCTTT.